The clone carrying this T cell receptor beta chain was seen only a few times. The data were obtained in a study of CD8+CD57+ T cells in acquired aplastic anemia. For CDR3 and TCR beta VDJ profiling, genomic DNA was the template used. TCRdb used MiXCR to reprocess the reads, holding one entry per CDR3 protein. The data show about 160,000 distinct CDR3 sequences, about two thirds seen once. All patients picked for sequencing had shown, by flow cytometry, an expansion of CD8+CD57+ cells. The study sampled blood from patients who had received no therapy. Between the trimmed V and J ends, which lost 4 bases and 1 base, there was a span of 10 bases. The germline V gene encodes CDR1 KGHDR and CDR2 SFDVKD. The CDR3 spans 15 residues.

The source material was sorted CD4+, CD8+, or CD8+CD57+ T cells (not recorded which) from PBMCs. V usage is TRBV24-1 and J usage is TRBJ1-5, with a possible D match to TRBD1 (5 bases). The origin of this receptor is a human donor with aplastic anemia. The CDR3 reads CATSDQGGSNQPQHF. The CDR3, as DNA: TGTGCCACCAGTGACCAGGGCGGGAGCAATCAGCCCCAGCATTTT.